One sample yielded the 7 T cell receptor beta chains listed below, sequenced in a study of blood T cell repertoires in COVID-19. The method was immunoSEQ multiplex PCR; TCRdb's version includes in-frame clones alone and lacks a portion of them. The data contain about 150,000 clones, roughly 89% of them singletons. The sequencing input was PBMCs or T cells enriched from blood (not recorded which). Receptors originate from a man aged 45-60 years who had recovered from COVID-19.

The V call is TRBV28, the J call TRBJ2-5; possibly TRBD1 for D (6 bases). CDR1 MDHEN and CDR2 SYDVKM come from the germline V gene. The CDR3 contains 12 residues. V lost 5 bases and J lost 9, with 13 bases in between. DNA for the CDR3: TGTGCCAGCAGTCTTAACAGGGTTTCCCAGTACTTC. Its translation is CASSLNRVSQYF.

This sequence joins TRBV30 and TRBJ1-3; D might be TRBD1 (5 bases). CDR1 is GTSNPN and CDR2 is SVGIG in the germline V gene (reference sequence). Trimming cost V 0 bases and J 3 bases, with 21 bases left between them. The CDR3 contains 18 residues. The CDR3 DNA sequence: TGTGCCTGGAGTGTACGTAAGGGGATCAGTGGTGGTGGAAACACCATATATTTT. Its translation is CAWSVRKGISGGGNTIYF.

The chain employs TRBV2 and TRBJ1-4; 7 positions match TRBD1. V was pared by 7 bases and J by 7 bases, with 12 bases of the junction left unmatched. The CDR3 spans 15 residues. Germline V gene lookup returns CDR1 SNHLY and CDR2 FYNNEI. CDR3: CASTDDREEGEKLFF. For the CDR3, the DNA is TGTGCCAGCACCGACGACAGGGAAGAAGGTGAAAAACTGTTTTTT. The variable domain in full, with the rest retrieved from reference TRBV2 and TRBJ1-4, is EPEVTQTPSHQVTQMGQEVILRCVPISNHLYFYWYRQILGQKVEFLVSFYNNEISEKSEIFDDQFSVERPDGSNFTLKIRSTKLEDSAMYFCASTDDREEGEKLFFGSGTQLSVL.

The chain's CDR3 is CASSSSGGQYNEQFF. DNA of the CDR3: TGTGCCAGCAGTTCCAGCGGGGGCCAATACAATGAGCAGTTCTTC. J is TRBJ2-1 and V is TRBV6-2 or TRBV6-3; 8 positions match TRBD2. V lost 4 bases and J lost 4; bases outside the gene matches: 6. The CDR3 runs to 15 residues. Germline values: CDR1 MNHEY, CDR2 SVGEGT.

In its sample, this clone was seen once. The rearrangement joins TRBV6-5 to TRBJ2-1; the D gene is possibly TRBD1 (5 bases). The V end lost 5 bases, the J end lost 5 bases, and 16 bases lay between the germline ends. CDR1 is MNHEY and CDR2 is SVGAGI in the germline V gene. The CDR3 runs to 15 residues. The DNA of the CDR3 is TGTGCCAGCAGTAGACAGTCACCTGGTAACAATGAGCAGTTCTTC. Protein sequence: CASSRQSPGNNEQFF.

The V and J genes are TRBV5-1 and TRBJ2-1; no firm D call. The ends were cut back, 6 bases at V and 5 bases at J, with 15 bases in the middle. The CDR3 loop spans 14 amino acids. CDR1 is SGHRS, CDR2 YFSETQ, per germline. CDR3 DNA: TGCGCCAGCACACTACAAACTTCTAACAATGAGCAGTTCTTC. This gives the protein CASTLQTSNNEQFF.

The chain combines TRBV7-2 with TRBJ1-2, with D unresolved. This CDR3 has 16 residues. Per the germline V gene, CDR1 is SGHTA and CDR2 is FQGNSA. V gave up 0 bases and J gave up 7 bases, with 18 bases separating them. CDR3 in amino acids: CASSLAQLGRTTGYTF. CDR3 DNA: TGTGCCAGCAGCTTAGCGCAATTAGGGAGGACCACTGGCTACACCTTC.